This is a list of T cell receptor beta chains from one sample in a study of beta chain features in type 1 diabetes. Sequencing was performed with immunoSEQ multiplex PCR; in TCRdb, only in-frame clones are kept and a portion is missing. The data show around 650,000 clones, 9.5% to 15% seen once. Sample: naive CD4+ T cells from blood. These receptors came from a man aged 30-40 years with type 1 diabetes. The CDR3 runs from the conserved cysteine through the conserved F or W. The D gene is left open where the match is weak. Where a row states a size, it is once, few, many or the class of an expanded clone; other rows omit it.

D	J	V	size	DNA	CDR3
TRBD1	TRBJ1-2	TRBV16	.	TGTGCCAGCAGCCAATCGAGGGACAGTCTCTCTGGCTACACCTTC	CASSQSRDSLSGYTF
.	TRBJ2-7	TRBV30	.	TGTGCCTGGAGAACCGGGCCTGCGCCATCCTACGAGCAGTACTTC	CAWRTGPAPSYEQYF
TRBD1	TRBJ2-3	TRBV28	.	TGTGCCAGCAGTTCCGGACAGGGGGTTGCACTAGCGGCTAGCACAGATACGCAGTATTTT	CASSSGQGVALAASTDTQYF
.	TRBJ1-5	TRBV7-2	few	TGTGCCAGCAGCTTTCAGGGGAACGAGGAGCCCCAGCATTTT	CASSFQGNEEPQHF
.	TRBJ2-5	TRBV9	few	TGTGCCAGCAGCGTAGGACAGCTATACCAAGAGACCCAGTACTTC	CASSVGQLYQETQYF
TRBD1	TRBJ1-5	TRBV4-3	.	TGCGCCAGCAGCCAAGATACCCAGGGGGCTCAGCCCCAGCATTTT	CASSQDTQGAQPQHF
.	TRBJ2-2	TRBV5-1	.	TGCGCCAGCAGCTCCCTCCCCCACAACACCGGGGAGCTGTTTTTT	CASSSLPHNTGELFF
.	TRBJ2-1	TRBV9	few	TGTGCCAGCAGCGTGGCCGGGACCCGATACAATGAGCAGTTCTTC	CASSVAGTRYNEQFF
.	TRBJ2-1	TRBV7-2	.	TGTGCCAGCAGCTTAGGGTTCAAGGGCCCCTACAATGAGCAGTTCTTC	CASSLGFKGPYNEQFF
TRBD2	TRBJ2-7	TRBV18	few	TGTGCCAGCTCACCCACCGGGACTAACTCCTACGAGCAGTACTTC	CASSPTGTNSYEQYF
.	TRBJ1-1	TRBV4-3	.	TGCGCCAGCAGAGGTGGAATCTGGGAGGGCACTGAAGCTTTCTTT	CASRGGIWEGTEAFF
.	TRBJ2-2	TRBV11-2	.	TGTGCCAGCAGCCTCGGGACCTCTCTCACCGGGGAGCTGTTTTTT	CASSLGTSLTGELFF
TRBD1	TRBJ1-2	TRBV11-1	.	TGTGCCAGCAGCTTAAGCGGACAGGGGAATGGCTACACCTTC	CASSLSGQGNGYTF
.	TRBJ2-7	TRBV11-2	.	TGTGCCAGCAGCTTAGACGGACAGTTCTCCTACGAGCAGTACTTC	CASSLDGQFSYEQYF
TRBD1	TRBJ1-5	TRBV9	.	TGTGCCAGCAGCGTAGATGACAGGGGGCATCAGCCCCAGCATTTT	CASSVDDRGHQPQHF
TRBD2	TRBJ2-5	TRBV13	few	TGTGCCAGCAGCTTGTGGACTAGCGGGGGGGCAGAGACCCAGTACTTC	CASSLWTSGGAETQYF